These 10 T cell receptor beta chains originate from one sample sequenced in a study of shared clonotypes between healthy human individuals. The table came from immunoSEQ multiplex PCR; TCRdb's copy has only in-frame clones and leaves some out. This sample has around 450,000 clones, with about 76% found just once. The specimen sequenced was PBMCs. The source of these receptors is a woman aged 40 to 55 in good health. Some clones in this sample may be carry-over from other donors' samples.

This CDR3 is CASSQTGGTTQFF. The CDR3 DNA reads as TGCGCCAGCAGCCAGACGGGGGGGACCACCCAGTTCTTC. The rearrangement joins TRBV4-3 to TRBJ2-1; 8 bases match TRBD2. Per germline, CDR1 LGHNA and CDR2 YSLEER. Trimming cost V 3 bases and J 13 bases; bases outside gene matches: 8. This CDR3 is 13 amino acids long.

The chain is built from TRBV6-1 and TRBJ2-7, with D perhaps matching TRBD1 (6 bases). The CDR3 sequence is 13 residues long. V was pared by 6 bases and J by 3 bases, with 12 bases between. CDR1 and CDR2 from the germline V gene are MNHNS and SASEGT. CDR3 residues: CASSLGTNYEQYF. DNA of the CDR3: TGTGCCAGCAGCCTAGGGACAAACTACGAGCAGTACTTC.

V usage is TRBV5-1 and J usage is TRBJ2-3; D may correspond to TRBD1 or TRBD2 (5 bases each). The V end was cut by 0 bases, the J end by 7 bases, with 9 bases between. Germline values: CDR1 SGHRS, CDR2 YFSETQ. The CDR3 totals 13 residues. The CDR3 region has the DNA TGCGCCAGCAGCTTGGTGGGGGATAATACGCAGTATTTT. Translation: CASSLVGDNTQYF.

The genes are TRBV19 and TRBJ2-3, with D perhaps matching TRBD1 or TRBD2 (5 bases each). CDR1 and CDR2 from the germline V gene are LNHDA and SQIVND (reference sequence). Trimming pared 2 bases from V and 2 bases from J, leaving 11 bases between. The CDR3 sequence is 15 residues long. The CDR3 DNA reads as TGTGCCAGTAGTATACGGGGACCCATCACAGATACGCAGTATTTT. This sequence encodes CASSIRGPITDTQYF.

The rearrangement uses TRBV7-2 and TRBJ2-6, with TRBD2 as a possible D gene (6 bases). The CDR3 loop spans 17 amino acids. In germline, CDR1 is SGHTA, CDR2 FQGNSA. Trimming stripped 4 bases from V and 2 bases from J, with 15 bases between. DNA of the CDR3: TGTGCCAGCAGCTCCCCTCGGGGGATCACTGGGGCCAACGTCCTGACTTTC. Its translation is CASSSPRGITGANVLTF.

The genes are TRBV9 and TRBJ2-7; TRBD1 is a possible D gene (6 bases). This CDR3 is built from 16 residues. V shed 2 bases and J shed 0 bases, with 15 bases lying between them. CDR1 is SGDLS and CDR2 is YYNGEE in the germline V gene. CDR3 sequence reads: CASSVSTGTNSYEQYF. CDR3 nucleotide sequence: TGTGCCAGCAGCGTTTCCACCGGGACAAACTCCTACGAGCAGTACTTC.

The chain has TRBV19 and TRBJ1-5, with 7 bases fitting TRBD1. The V gene end was trimmed by 6 bases and the J gene end by 0 bases; junction bases not matched to a gene: 5. The CDR3 has 15 residues. CDR1 and CDR2 from the germline V gene are LNHDA and SQIVND (reference sequence). The CDR3 DNA reads as TGTGCCAGTAGCGCGGGACAGTATAGCAATCAGCCCCAGCATTTT. Encoded protein: CASSAGQYSNQPQHF.

This clone turned up a few times. The V call is TRBV28, the J call TRBJ1-1, with D tentatively TRBD1 (6 bases). The germline V gene has CDR1 MDHEN and CDR2 SYDVKM. The V and J ends lost 5 bases and 3 bases respectively, with 19 bases between them. The CDR3 spans 16 residues. The CDR3 reads CASSPRGRGGDTEAFF. The CDR3 region has the DNA TGTGCCAGCAGTCCAAGGGGCAGGGGTGGGGACACTGAAGCTTTCTTT.

This chain uses TRBV29-1 with TRBJ1-1, with 9 bases that match TRBD1. J was trimmed by 4 bases and V by 5 bases; bases with no gene match: 8. Germline CDR1 reads SQVTM; CDR2 reads ANQGSEA. The CDR3 length is 14 residues. The CDR3 bases are TGCAGCGTTCGTACGAACAGGGGGCCCACTGAAGCTTTCTTT. Residues: CSVRTNRGPTEAFF.

CDR3 residues: CASQISGANVLTF. Written as DNA, the CDR3 is TGTGCCAGCCAGATCTCTGGGGCCAACGTCCTGACTTTC. The chain links TRBV7-9 to TRBJ2-6, with D hard to call. Trimming left V 8 bases short and J 0 bases short, with 5 bases between. Germline V gene sequence: CDR1 SEHNR, CDR2 FQNEAQ (reference sequence). This CDR3 spans 13 amino acids.